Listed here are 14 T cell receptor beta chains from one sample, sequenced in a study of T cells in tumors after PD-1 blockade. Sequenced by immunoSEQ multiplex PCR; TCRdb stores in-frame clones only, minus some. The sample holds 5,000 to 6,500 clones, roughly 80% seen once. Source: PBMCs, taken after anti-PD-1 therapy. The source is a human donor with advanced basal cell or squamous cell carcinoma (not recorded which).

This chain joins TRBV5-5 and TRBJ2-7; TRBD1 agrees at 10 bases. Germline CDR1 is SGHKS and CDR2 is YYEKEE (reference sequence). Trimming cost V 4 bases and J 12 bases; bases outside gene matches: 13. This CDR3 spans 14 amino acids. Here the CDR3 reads CASSQTSGTGDRYF. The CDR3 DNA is TGTGCCAGCAGCCAAACATCCGGGACAGGGGACAGGTACTTC. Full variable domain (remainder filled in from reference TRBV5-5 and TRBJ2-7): DAGVTQSPTHLIKTRGQQVTLRCSPISGHKSVSWYQQVLGQGPQFIFQYYEKEERGRGNFPDRFSARQFPNYSSELNVNALLLGDSALYLCASSQTSGTGDRYFGPGTRLTVT.

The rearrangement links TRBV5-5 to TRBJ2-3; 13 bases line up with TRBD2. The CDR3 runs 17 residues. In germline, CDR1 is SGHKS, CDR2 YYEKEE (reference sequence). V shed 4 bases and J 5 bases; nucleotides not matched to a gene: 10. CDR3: CASSPKTSGGLGDTQYF. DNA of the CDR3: TGTGCCAGCAGCCCGAAGACTAGCGGGGGGTTAGGAGATACGCAGTATTTT. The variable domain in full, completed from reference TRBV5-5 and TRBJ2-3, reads DAGVTQSPTHLIKTRGQQVTLRCSPISGHKSVSWYQQVLGQGPQFIFQYYEKEERGRGNFPDRFSARQFPNYSSELNVNALLLGDSALYLCASSPKTSGGLGDTQYFGPGTRLTVL.

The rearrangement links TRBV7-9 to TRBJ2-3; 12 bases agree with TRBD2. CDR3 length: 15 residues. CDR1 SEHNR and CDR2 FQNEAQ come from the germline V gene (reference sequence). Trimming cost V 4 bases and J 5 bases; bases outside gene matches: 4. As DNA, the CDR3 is TGTGCCAGCAGCTGGACTAGCGGGGTGGGAGATACGCAGTATTTT. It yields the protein CASSWTSGVGDTQYF.

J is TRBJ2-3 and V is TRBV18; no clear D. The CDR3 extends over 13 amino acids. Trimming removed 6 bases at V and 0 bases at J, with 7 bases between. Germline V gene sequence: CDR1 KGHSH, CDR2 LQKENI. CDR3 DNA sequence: TGTGCCAGCTCCTTGCTGAGCACAGATACGCAGTATTTT. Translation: CASSLLSTDTQYF.

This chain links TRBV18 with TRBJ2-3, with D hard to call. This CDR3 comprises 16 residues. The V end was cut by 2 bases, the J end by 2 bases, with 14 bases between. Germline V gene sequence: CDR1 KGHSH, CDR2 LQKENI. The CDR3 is CASSPKLSELTDTQYF. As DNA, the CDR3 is TGTGCCAGCTCACCAAAGTTGTCAGAACTCACAGATACGCAGTATTTT.

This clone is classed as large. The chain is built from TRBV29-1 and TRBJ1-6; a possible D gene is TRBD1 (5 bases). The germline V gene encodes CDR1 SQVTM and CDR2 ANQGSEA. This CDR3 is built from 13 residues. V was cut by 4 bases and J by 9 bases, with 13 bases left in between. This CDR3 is CSVGDRQGSPLHF. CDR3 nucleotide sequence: TGCAGCGTTGGTGATAGGCAGGGTTCACCCCTCCACTTT.

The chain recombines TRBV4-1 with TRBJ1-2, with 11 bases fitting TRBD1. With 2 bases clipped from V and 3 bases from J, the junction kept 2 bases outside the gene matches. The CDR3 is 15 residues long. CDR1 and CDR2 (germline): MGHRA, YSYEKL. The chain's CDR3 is CASSQPGQGDYGYTF. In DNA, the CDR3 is TGCGCCAGCAGCCAACCGGGACAGGGGGACTATGGCTACACCTTC.

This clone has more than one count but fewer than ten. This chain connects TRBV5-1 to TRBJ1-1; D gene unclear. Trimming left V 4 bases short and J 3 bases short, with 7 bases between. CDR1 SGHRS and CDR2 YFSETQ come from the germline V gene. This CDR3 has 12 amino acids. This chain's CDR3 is CASSTGYTEAFF. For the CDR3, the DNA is TGCGCCAGCAGCACGGGGTACACTGAAGCTTTCTTT.

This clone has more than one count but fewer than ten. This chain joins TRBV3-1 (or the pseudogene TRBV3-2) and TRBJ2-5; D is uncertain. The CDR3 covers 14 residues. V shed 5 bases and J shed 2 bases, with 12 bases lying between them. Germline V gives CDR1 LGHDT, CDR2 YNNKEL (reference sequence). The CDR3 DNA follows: TGTGCCAGCAGCATTACTATCGGACAAGAGACCCAGTACTTC. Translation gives CASSITIGQETQYF.

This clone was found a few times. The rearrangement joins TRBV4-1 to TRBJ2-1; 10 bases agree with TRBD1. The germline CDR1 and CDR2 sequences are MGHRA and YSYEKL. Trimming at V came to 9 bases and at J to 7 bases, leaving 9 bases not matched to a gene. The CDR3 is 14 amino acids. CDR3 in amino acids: CASQSMGQGNEQFF. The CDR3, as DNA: TGCGCCAGTCAATCAATGGGACAGGGGAATGAGCAGTTCTTC.

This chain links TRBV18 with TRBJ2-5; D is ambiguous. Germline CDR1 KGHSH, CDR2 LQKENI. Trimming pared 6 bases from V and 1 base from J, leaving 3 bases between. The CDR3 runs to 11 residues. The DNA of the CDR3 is TGTGCCAGCTCGGGCCAAGAGACCCAGTACTTC. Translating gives CASSGQETQYF.

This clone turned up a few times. Written as DNA, the CDR3 is TGTGCCAGCAGCGCAAGGACACCTCCCGGGGGCTACACCTTC. It yields the protein CASSARTPPGGYTF. V usage is TRBV2 and J usage is TRBJ1-2, with D maybe TRBD1 (5 bases). The CDR3 is 14 residues long. The V and J ends lost 6 bases and 8 bases respectively, with 19 bases between them. CDR1 is SNHLY and CDR2 is FYNNEI in the germline V gene.

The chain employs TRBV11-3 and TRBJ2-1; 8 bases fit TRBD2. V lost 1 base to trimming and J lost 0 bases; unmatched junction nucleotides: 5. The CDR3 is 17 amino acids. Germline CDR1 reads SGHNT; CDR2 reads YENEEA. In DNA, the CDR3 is TGTGCCAGCAGCTTAGTTAGCGGGGACTACTCCTACAATGAGCAGTTCTTC. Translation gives CASSLVSGDYSYNEQFF.

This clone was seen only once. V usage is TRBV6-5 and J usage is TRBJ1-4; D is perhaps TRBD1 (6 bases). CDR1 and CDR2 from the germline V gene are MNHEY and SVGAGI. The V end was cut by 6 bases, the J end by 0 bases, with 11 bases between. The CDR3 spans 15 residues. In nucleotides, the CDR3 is TGTGCCAGCAGGCAAACAGGGTCAACTAATGAAAAACTGTTTTTT. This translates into CASRQTGSTNEKLFF.